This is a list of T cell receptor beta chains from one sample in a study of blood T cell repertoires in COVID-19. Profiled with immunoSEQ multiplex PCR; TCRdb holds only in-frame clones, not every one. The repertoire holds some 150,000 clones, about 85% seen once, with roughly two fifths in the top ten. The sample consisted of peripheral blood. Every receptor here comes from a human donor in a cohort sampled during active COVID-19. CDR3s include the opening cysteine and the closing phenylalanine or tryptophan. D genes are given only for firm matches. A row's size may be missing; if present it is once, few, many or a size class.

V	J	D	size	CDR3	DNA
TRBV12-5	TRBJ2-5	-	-	CASGFARGETQYF	TGTGCTAGTGGTTTTGCCAGGGGAGAGACCCAGTACTTC
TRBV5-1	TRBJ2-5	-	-	CASSLANQETQYF	TGCGCCAGCAGCTTGGCCAACCAAGAGACCCAGTACTTC
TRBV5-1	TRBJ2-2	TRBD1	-	CASSSGTGANTGELFF	TGCGCCAGCAGCTCAGGGACAGGTGCGAACACCGGGGAGCTGTTTTTT
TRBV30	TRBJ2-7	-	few	CAWSRHAYEQYF	TGTGCCTGGAGTCGACACGCTTACGAGCAGTACTTC
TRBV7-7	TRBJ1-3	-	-	CASSFKTEPGNTIYF	TGTGCTAGCAGCTTTAAGACAGAACCTGGAAACACCATATATTTT
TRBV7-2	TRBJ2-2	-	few	CASSLGGANTGELFF	TGTGCCAGCAGCTTAGGCGGGGCGAACACCGGGGAGCTGTTTTTT
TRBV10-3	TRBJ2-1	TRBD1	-	CAIRGDRDNEQFF	TGTGCCATCAGGGGGGACAGGGACAATGAGCAGTTCTTC
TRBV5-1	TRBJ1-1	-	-	CASSWGGTEAFF	TGCGCCAGCAGCTGGGGGGGTACTGAAGCTTTCTTT
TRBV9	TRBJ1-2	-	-	CASSEARGGYTF	TGTGCCAGCAGCGAGGCGCGGGGTGGCTACACCTTC
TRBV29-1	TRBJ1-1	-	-	CSVVGERNTEAFF	TGCAGCGTTGTAGGGGAAAGGAACACTGAAGCTTTCTTT
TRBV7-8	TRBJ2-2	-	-	CASSRGGQELFF	TGTGCCAGCAGCCGCGGTGGACAGGAGCTGTTTTTT
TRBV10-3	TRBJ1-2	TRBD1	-	CAISPDRDYGYTF	TGTGCCATCAGTCCCGACAGGGACTATGGCTACACCTTC
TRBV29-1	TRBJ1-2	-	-	CSVLRGLNYGYTF	TGCAGCGTACTCAGGGGCCTTAACTATGGCTACACCTTC
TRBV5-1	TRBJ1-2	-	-	CASSSNSDYGYTF	TGCGCCAGCAGCTCGAACTCCGATTATGGCTACACCTTC
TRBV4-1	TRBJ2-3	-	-	CASSQEAGGHGTQYF	TGCGCCAGCAGCCAAGAAGCAGGGGGGCATGGTACGCAGTATTTT